One and the same sample provided the 23 T cell receptor beta chains below, sequenced in a study of blood T cell repertoires in COVID-19. Using immunoSEQ multiplex PCR, the repertoire was profiled, and TCRdb retains in-frame clones only, with some absent. The table has roughly 300,000 clones, approximately 83% seen once. Sequences were obtained from peripheral blood. These receptors were obtained from a woman aged 50 to 60 who had recovered from COVID-19.

As regards this clone: Different DNA sequences within this sample yield the same CDR3. The V call is TRBV19, the J call TRBJ2-7; 7 nucleotides line up with TRBD2. V dropped 9 bases and J dropped 2; count of bases not matched to a gene: 7. Germline CDR1 LNHDA, CDR2 SQIVND (reference sequence). CDR3 length equals 13 residues. The chain's CDR3 is CASRGAGAYEQYF. The CDR3 DNA reads TGTGCCAGCCGCGGGGCGGGAGCCTACGAGCAGTACTTC.

The chain employs TRBV28 and TRBJ1-2; a possible D gene is TRBD1 (5 bases). The CDR3 runs to 13 residues. Trimming pared 6 bases from V and 4 bases from J, leaving 12 bases between. Germline assignment: CDR1 MDHEN and CDR2 SYDVKM. CDR3 coding DNA: TGTGCCAGCAGACTCAAGGACACCTATGGCTACACCTTC. Its translation: CASRLKDTYGYTF.

This clone is a singleton in its sample. The J gene is TRBJ2-3, the V gene TRBV24-1; 10 bases are shared with TRBD2. The V and J ends lost 5 bases and 3 bases, in that order; junction bases with no gene match: 4. This CDR3 has 15 amino acids. Germline assignment: CDR1 KGHDR and CDR2 SFDVKD. CDR3 region: CATSGSSGRTDTQYF. The CDR3 DNA reads TGTGCCACCAGTGGTTCTAGCGGGAGAACAGATACGCAGTATTTT.

CDR3 protein: CASSQGERGFYGYTF. For the CDR3, the DNA is TGCGCCAGCAGCCAAGGAGAGAGGGGGTTCTATGGCTACACCTTC. V is TRBV4-3 and J is TRBJ1-2, with D tentatively TRBD1 (6 bases). The V and J ends lost 1 base and 4 bases respectively, with 13 bases between them. The length of the CDR3 is 15 residues. Germline V gives CDR1 LGHNA, CDR2 YSLEER.

This clone was picked up many times. Written as DNA, the CDR3 is TGTGCCAGCAGCCACGACAGGGGCTCGCCCTACGAGCAGTACTTC. This gives the protein CASSHDRGSPYEQYF. The chain has TRBV3-1 (or the pseudogene TRBV3-2) and TRBJ2-7, with 8 bases matching TRBD1. V lost 3 bases to trimming and J lost 2 bases; unmatched junction nucleotides: 6. The germline V gene encodes CDR1 LGHDT and CDR2 YNNKEL (reference sequence). The CDR3 runs to 15 residues.

The gene calls are TRBV9 and TRBJ1-2; D is unclear. CDR3 size: 14 residues. Germline values: CDR1 SGDLS, CDR2 YYNGEE. V lost 7 bases to trimming and J lost 0 bases, with 13 bases between them. CDR3 sequence (DNA): TGTGCCAGCGCCCGCAGCCTAGCTAACTATGGCTACACCTTC. This gives the protein CASARSLANYGYTF.

The V call is TRBV19, the J call TRBJ1-5; D is undetermined. CDR3 length: 12 residues. Per germline, CDR1 LNHDA and CDR2 SQIVND (reference sequence). Deletions cut 3 bases from V and 5 bases from J, with 5 bases between. CDR3 sequence reads: CASSIQYQPQHF. CDR3 coding DNA: TGTGCCAGTAGTATTCAGTATCAGCCCCAGCATTTT.

The chain employs TRBV27 and TRBJ2-1; 7 bases align to TRBD2. J lost 8 bases, V lost 5 bases, and 21 bases had no gene match. The length of the CDR3 is 18 residues. Germline V gene sequence: CDR1 MNHEY, CDR2 SMNVEV (reference sequence). The CDR3 is CASSPLPLTSDGMDEQFF. CDR3 sequence (DNA): TGTGCCAGCAGTCCCCTCCCCCTAACTAGCGATGGGATGGATGAGCAGTTCTTC.

V is TRBV27 and J is TRBJ2-2; D uncertain. The germline V gene has CDR1 MNHEY and CDR2 SMNVEV (reference sequence). V dropped 0 bases and J dropped 5 bases, with 7 bases sitting between them. The CDR3 has 14 residues. The chain's CDR3 is CASSLSKETGELFF. The CDR3 nucleotides read TGTGCCAGCAGTTTATCGAAGGAGACCGGGGAGCTGTTTTTT.

This clone was seen only a few times. The chain recombines TRBV19 with TRBJ1-1; a weak D match, TRBD1 (5 bases). This CDR3 comprises 15 residues. The germline V gene encodes CDR1 LNHDA and CDR2 SQIVND (reference sequence). The V end was cut by 5 bases, the J end by 5 bases, with 18 bases between. In DNA form, the CDR3 reads TGTGCCAGTAGTGACCAGGTAGGGGCGCAGACTGAAGCTTTCTTT. This gives the protein CASSDQVGAQTEAFF.

The V gene is TRBV5-4, the J gene TRBJ1-2, with D possibly matching TRBD1 (6 bases). This CDR3 region has 15 residues. Germline CDR1 SGHNT, CDR2 YYREEE (reference sequence). Trimming cost V 2 bases and J 7 bases, with 18 bases left between them. The CDR3 DNA reads as TGTGCCAGCAGCTTTTTGGTAACAGGGCCCATTGGCTACACCTTC. It translates to CASSFLVTGPIGYTF.

This chain links TRBV6-5 with TRBJ2-1; 12 positions match TRBD2. Germline CDR1 reads MNHEY; CDR2 reads SVGAGI. The J segment lost 2 bases and the V segment lost 4 bases, leaving 3 bases of the junction unmatched. CDR3 length: 16 amino acids. The CDR3, as DNA: TGTGCCAGCAGTTTCCGGACTAGCGGGGCCTACAATGAGCAGTTCTTC. It specifies CASSFRTSGAYNEQFF.

This clone has just a few counts. This chain links TRBV4-1 with TRBJ2-7, with 7 bases identical to TRBD2. The length of the CDR3 is 12 residues. J gave up 9 bases and V 1 base, and 3 bases lay outside the gene matches. In germline, CDR1 is MGHRA, CDR2 YSYEKL. The CDR3 nucleotides are TGCGCCAGCAGCCAAGGGGGGGGTCGGCAGTACTTC. Its protein is CASSQGGGRQYF.

V usage is TRBV6-2 or TRBV6-3 and J usage is TRBJ1-1, with 7 bases lining up with TRBD1. Germline V gene lookup returns CDR1 MNHEY and CDR2 SVGEGT. The CDR3 runs 15 residues. Trimming cost V 6 bases and J 4 bases; bases outside gene matches: 11. DNA for the CDR3: TGTGCCAGCAGCCTACAGGGGCTGGGGAGCACTGAAGCTTTCTTT. Protein product: CASSLQGLGSTEAFF.

This chain connects TRBV28 to TRBJ2-7, with 10 bases matching TRBD1. V lost 6 bases and J lost 9; bases outside the gene matches: 11. CDR3 length: 14 amino acids. CDR1 is MDHEN and CDR2 is SYDVKM in the germline V gene. CDR3 in amino acids: CASRLQGQGSRQYF. CDR3 nucleotides: TGTGCCAGCAGACTCCAGGGACAGGGGTCTCGGCAGTACTTC.

This chain uses TRBV6-5 with TRBJ1-5, with D possibly being TRBD1 (6 bases). This CDR3 region has 14 residues. With 6 bases removed from V and 9 bases from J, the gap between germline ends came to 18 bases. From germline, CDR1 is MNHEY and CDR2 SVGAGI. The CDR3 DNA is TGTGCCAGCAGCCAACAACAGGGAGCTGGGCCCCAGCATTTT. Protein product: CASSQQQGAGPQHF.

The V and J genes are TRBV6-2 or TRBV6-3 and TRBJ2-3; 7 nucleotides match TRBD1. The CDR3 spans 15 residues. Germline trimming cut 0 bases from V and 6 bases from J; bases unmatched to any gene: 6. Germline CDR1 reads MNHEY; CDR2 reads SVGEGT. CDR3 nucleotide sequence: TGTGCCAGCAGTTACTCCACAGGGGCCTTGGATACGCAGTATTTT. This codes for CASSYSTGALDTQYF.

The rearrangement joins TRBV11-2 to TRBJ2-7; D perhaps matches TRBD1 (6 bases). The V gene's germline CDR1 is SGHAT and CDR2 FQNNGV. CDR3 length: 15 residues. V lost 0 bases and J 6 bases, leaving 15 bases between the germline ends. Here the CDR3 reads CASSLDRVQGSEQYF. The CDR3 nucleotides read TGTGCCAGCAGCTTAGATCGAGTACAGGGATCCGAGCAGTACTTC.

The chain has TRBV10-3 and TRBJ1-5; D uncertain. The germline V gene encodes CDR1 ENHRY and CDR2 SYGVKD. The CDR3 sequence is 14 residues long. V was shortened by 2 bases and J by 6 bases, with 11 bases between the two germline ends. The CDR3 DNA sequence: TGTGCCATCAGTGAGCCAGGAGGGCCTCAGCCCCAGCATTTT. Encoded protein: CAISEPGGPQPQHF.

The chain carries TRBV23-1 and TRBJ1-4; TRBD1 is a possible D gene (5 bases). TRBV23-1 is given ORF status, its function remaining uncertain. The V and J ends lost 3 bases and 8 bases respectively, with 16 bases between them. The CDR3 has 15 amino acids. Here the CDR3 DNA reads TGCGCCAGCAGTCAGAGCTGGGGCGTGTTCGAAAAACTGTTTTTT. Protein product: CASSQSWGVFEKLFF.

This sequence joins TRBV29-1 and TRBJ1-2; TRBD1 aligns across 8 bases. From germline, CDR1 is SQVTM and CDR2 ANQGSEA. Trimming took 3 bases from V and 0 from J; bases not matched to a gene: 6. The CDR3 extends over 15 amino acids. CDR3 residues: CSVEDRASSNYGYTF. The CDR3 nucleotides are TGCAGCGTTGAGGACAGGGCCTCATCTAACTATGGCTACACCTTC.

This rearrangement joins TRBV5-1 to TRBJ2-1; 7 bases are a match to TRBD1. Unmatched junction bases numbered 2, after V lost 4 bases and J lost 4 bases. CDR3 size: 13 residues. Germline lookup yields CDR1 SGHRS and CDR2 YFSETQ. In DNA, the CDR3 is TGCGCCAGCAGCGGGGACAGTTACAATGAGCAGTTCTTC. Protein sequence: CASSGDSYNEQFF.

This clone has more than one count but fewer than ten. The chain uses TRBV6-7 and TRBJ1-3; D gene unclear. TRBV6-7 is marked as an open reading frame, function uncertain. V was pared by 0 bases and J by 0 bases, with 21 bases between. This CDR3 is 20 amino acids long. CDR3 sequence (DNA): TGTGCCAGCAGTTACTCAAGTAGCGGTCCCGGGCCTCTCTCTGGAAACACCATATATTTT. The encoded protein is CASSYSSSGPGPLSGNTIYF.